The T cell receptor (beta chain) under discussion was sequenced for a study of shared clonotypes between healthy human individuals. As for the study in general: Serving as donors were two women and three men, whose ages spanned 18 to 49. The study's findings and limits: Clonotype sharing among donors was thought likely to change with sequencing depth.

Original analysis: From ImmunoSEQ came sequences covering only the junction and carrying no quality scores, so filtering differed. Data came from immunoSEQ multiplex PCR; TCRdb stores just in-frame clones and leaves some out. From that table come the V and J calls and clone size; the DNA was used to work out D and trimming. The profile shows 450,000 to 500,000 clones, more than 65% of them singletons. Concerning this clone itself: Antigen: not known.

All of the donors resided in Nashville, Tennessee, and each was a Caucasian adult. The CDR3 sequence is 21 residues long. Germline CDR1 and CDR2: SGDLS and YYNGEE. Trimming cost V 4 bases and J 1 base, with 27 bases left between them. This sequence was found in a woman aged 40 to 49 in good health. Some clones in this sample may be carry-over from other donors' samples. Input material: PBMCs. This rearrangement joins TRBV9 to TRBJ2-6, with a weak D call TRBD1 (6 bases). CDR3 DNA sequence: TGTGCCAGCAGCACCCGACAGGTTAAGTTTATTCTGGGATCTGGGGCCAACGTCCTGACTTTC. It encodes CASSTRQVKFILGSGANVLTF.